The present T cell receptor beta chain was sequenced within a study of T cells after yellow fever vaccination (dated by TCRdb to between 2017 and 2020). Background on the whole study: The SMART-Seq v4 Ultra Low Input RNA kit was used to prepare libraries from fractions with low cell numbers. The cohort comprised two healthy male donors, one aged 18 to 30 and one aged 30 to 39 years. To follow T-cell clones before and after both primary and booster YFV17D yellow fever vaccination, bulk TCR alpha and beta repertoires underwent longitudinal sequencing. Bulk PBMC replicates and cell subsets were isolated from blood drawn at multiple timepoints before and after both primary and secondary immunization. The investigation overall reported the following: Only two donors were included in the study, so the extent to which the findings can be generalized is limited. The secondary T-cell response was weaker than the primary response but faster, peaking on day 5 instead of day 15. Computational filtering was needed because FACS-sorted repertoires could contain abundant contaminating clonotypes from the bulk population. After the booster, most of the clones that had expanded following primary vaccination were detected again (96% of CD4 and roughly nine tenths of CD8), which suggests that memory was broadly maintained. A small share of clonotypes occurred in both CD4 and CD8 compartments, likely arising from convergent recombination.

This clonotype has more than one count but fewer than ten. This clone's antigen is unknown. Per-base quality was not reported, and no clone a single base away is much larger than it. The reads were generated on an Illumina NovaSeq 6000. Synthesis of TCR cDNA relied on 5'RACE template switching, a step that introduced a universal primer site along with unique molecular identifiers. cDNA synthesis was primed from both the TCR alpha and TCR beta constant segments. Libraries were amplified in two PCR steps, with sample barcodes and sequencing adapters added in the second step. Sequencing of the libraries was done on either Illumina HiSeq 2500 (2x100 bp) or NovaSeq (2x150 bp). The study's own analysis went as follows. Reads were demultiplexed and collapsed into UMI consensus sequences with MIGEC, and V(D)J alignment was performed with MiXCR. Clonotypes responding to the vaccine were identified with edgeR on replicate PBMC samples, with the criteria of FDR below 0.01 and a log2 fold change above 5 up to day 15. CD4 or CD8 identity was assigned to each bulk clonotype according to whether the clonotype was present at higher abundance in the sequenced CD4 repertoire or the sequenced CD8 repertoire. TCRdb reworked the public reads: Q25 trimming with fastp, MiXCR clone assembly, productive beta chains retained. Every CDR3 protein is listed once, alongside the most common genes and DNA of its rows. Here the V and J calls rest on TCRdb's processing, not on the authors' analysis. The sample table records approximately 330,000 distinct CDR3 sequences; around an eighth of these occur just once. 3.2% of the sample is held by the ten biggest clonotypes.

Interpreted using the paper, the treatment or condition label stands for: live attenuated yellow fever vaccine strain. PBMCs were isolated from peripheral blood using a standard Ficoll-Paque protocol. Dynabeads CD4 and CD8 positive selection kits were used to isolate the CD4 and CD8 T-cell fractions. TriZol was used to extract RNA from bulk PBMCs, CD4 and CD8 fractions, and dextramer-positive and dextramer-negative fractions. This sample comprised CD4+ T cells sorted from PBMCs, obtained 15 days after the yellow fever booster vaccination. The origin of this receptor is a man aged 18 to 29 who received the YFV17D yellow fever vaccine.

For the CDR3, the sequence is CASTRLATGGELFF. At the DNA level, the sequence is TGCGCCAGCACCCGACTAGCAACCGGCGGGGAGCTGTTTTTT. The sequence joins TRBV5-1 to TRBJ2-2; TRBD2 lines up with 7 middle nucleotides. The CDR3 spans 14 residues, from the cysteine through the phenylalanine. The entry retains the CDR3 DNA only, 42 bases that are in frame from base 1. The germline V gene supplies CDR1 SGHRS and CDR2 YFSETQ. Trimming takes 6 bases off V and 7 bases off J; junction bases not matched to a gene: 9.